The T cell receptor beta chain under discussion was sequenced for a study of shared clonotypes between healthy human individuals. Study context: Each donor's CD8 memory used one plate, CD8 naive two, each CD4 subset three. Whole-study results and caveats: The four-donor shared clonotypes exceeded non-shared clonotypes in generation probability, with non-shared ones scoring lower. Only blood was sampled; tissue repertoires likely differ. In general, naive subsets displayed greater estimated richness than memory subsets did.

Concerning this clone: Its antigen is currently unknown.

CDR3 size: 13 residues. The V end lost 2 bases, the J end lost 1 base, and 6 bases lay between the germline ends. Per germline, CDR1 SGHNT and CDR2 YYREEE (reference sequence). TCRdb's table, derived via immunoSEQ multiplex PCR, lists solely in-frame clones and lacks some. The data contain roughly 2.1 million clones, 85% to 95% of them singletons. Naive CD8 populations comprised CD45RO-negative cells positively selected for CCR7, excluding terminally differentiated effector memory CD45RA+ cells. The sequence was collected from a man between 18 and 29 years old in good health. Some clones in this sample may be carry-over from other donors' samples. The specimen sequenced was naive CD8+ T cells from PBMCs. The chain recombines TRBV5-4 with TRBJ1-1; D may be TRBD1 (5 bases). CDR3 sequence reads: CASSFDRNTEAFF. The CDR3 DNA reads TGTGCCAGCAGCTTTGACAGGAACACTGAAGCTTTCTTT. The whole variable domain, filled in from reference TRBV5-4 and TRBJ1-1, reads ETGVTQSPTHLIKTRGQQVTLRCSSQSGHNTVSWYQQALGQGPQFIFQYYREEENGRGNFPPRFSGLQFPNYSSELNVNALELDDSALYLCASSFDRNTEAFFGQGTRLTVV.